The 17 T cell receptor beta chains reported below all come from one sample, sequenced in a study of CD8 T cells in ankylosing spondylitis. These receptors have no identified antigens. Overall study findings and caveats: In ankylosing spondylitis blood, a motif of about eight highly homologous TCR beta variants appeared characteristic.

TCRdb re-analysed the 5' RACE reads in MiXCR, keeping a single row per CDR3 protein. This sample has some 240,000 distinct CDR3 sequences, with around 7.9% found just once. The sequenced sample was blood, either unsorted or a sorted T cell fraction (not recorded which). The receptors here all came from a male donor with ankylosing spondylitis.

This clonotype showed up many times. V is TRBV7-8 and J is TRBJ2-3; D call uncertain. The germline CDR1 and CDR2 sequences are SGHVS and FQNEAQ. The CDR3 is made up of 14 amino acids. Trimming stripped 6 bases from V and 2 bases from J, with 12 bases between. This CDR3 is CASSLFVATDTQYF. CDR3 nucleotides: TGTGCCAGCAGTTTATTCGTGGCCACAGATACGCAGTATTTT.

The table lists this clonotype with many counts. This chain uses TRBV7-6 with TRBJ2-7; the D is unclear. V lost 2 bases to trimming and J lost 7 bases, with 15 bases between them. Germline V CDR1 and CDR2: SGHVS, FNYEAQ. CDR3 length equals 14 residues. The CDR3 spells CASSLNPRLEEQYF. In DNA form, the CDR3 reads TGTGCCAGCAGCTTAAATCCCCGGTTGGAGGAGCAGTACTTC.

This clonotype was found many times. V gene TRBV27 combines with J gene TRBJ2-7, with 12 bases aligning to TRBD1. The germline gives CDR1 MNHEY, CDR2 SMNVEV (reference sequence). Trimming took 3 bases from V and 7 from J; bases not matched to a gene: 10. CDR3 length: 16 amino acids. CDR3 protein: CASSFGPGTGGGEQYF. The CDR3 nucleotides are TGTGCCAGCAGTTTCGGTCCCGGGACAGGGGGCGGGGAGCAGTACTTC.

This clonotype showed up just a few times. The CDR3 spells CAWRFHTGNTEAFF. The CDR3 DNA reads as TGTGCCTGGAGGTTTCATACAGGGAACACTGAAGCTTTCTTT. The V gene is TRBV30, the J gene TRBJ1-1; D is perhaps TRBD1 (5 bases). Germline V gene sequence: CDR1 GTSNPN, CDR2 SVGIG (reference sequence). V shed 3 bases and J shed 1 base, with 12 bases lying between them. The CDR3 is made up of 14 amino acids.

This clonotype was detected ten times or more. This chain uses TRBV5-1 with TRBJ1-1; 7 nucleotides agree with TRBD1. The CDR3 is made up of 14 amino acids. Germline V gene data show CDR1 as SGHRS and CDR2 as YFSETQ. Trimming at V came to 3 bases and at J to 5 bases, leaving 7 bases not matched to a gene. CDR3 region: CASSSGTGVTEAFF. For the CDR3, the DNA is TGCGCCAGCAGCTCAGGAACAGGGGTGACTGAAGCTTTCTTT.

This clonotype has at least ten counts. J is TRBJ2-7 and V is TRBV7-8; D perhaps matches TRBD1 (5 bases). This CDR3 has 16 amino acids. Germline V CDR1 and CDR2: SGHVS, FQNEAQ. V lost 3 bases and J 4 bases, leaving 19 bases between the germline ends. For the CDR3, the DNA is TGTGCCAGCAGCTTGCGATATGGGGCTATGGTGTACGAGCAGTACTTC. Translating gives CASSLRYGAMVYEQYF.

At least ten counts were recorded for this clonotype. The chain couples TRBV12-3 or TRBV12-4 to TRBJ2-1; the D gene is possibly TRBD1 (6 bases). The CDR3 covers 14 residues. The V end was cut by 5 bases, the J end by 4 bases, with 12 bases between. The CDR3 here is CASSPWTVYNEQFF. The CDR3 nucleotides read TGTGCCAGCAGTCCGTGGACAGTTTACAATGAGCAGTTCTTC.

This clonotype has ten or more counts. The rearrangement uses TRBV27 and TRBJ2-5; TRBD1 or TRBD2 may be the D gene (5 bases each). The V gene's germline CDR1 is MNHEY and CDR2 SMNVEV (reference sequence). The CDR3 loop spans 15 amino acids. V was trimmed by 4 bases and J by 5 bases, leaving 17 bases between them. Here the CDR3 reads CASSWGTASGETQYF. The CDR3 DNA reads TGTGCCAGCAGTTGGGGGACGGCTTCGGGGGAGACCCAGTACTTC.

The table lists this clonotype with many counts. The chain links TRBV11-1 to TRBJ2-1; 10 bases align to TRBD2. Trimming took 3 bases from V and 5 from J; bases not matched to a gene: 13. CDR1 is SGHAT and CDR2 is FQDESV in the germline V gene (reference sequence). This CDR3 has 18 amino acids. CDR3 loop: CASSFPDQSGRADNEQFF. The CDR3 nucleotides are TGTGCCAGCAGCTTCCCCGATCAGAGCGGGAGGGCCGACAATGAGCAGTTCTTC.

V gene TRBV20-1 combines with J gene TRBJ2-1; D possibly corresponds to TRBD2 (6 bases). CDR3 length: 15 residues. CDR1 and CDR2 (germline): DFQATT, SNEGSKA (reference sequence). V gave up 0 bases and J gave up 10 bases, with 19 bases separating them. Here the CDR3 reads CSARDIHGTQWEQFF. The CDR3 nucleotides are TGCAGTGCTAGAGATATCCACGGGACTCAGTGGGAGCAGTTCTTC.

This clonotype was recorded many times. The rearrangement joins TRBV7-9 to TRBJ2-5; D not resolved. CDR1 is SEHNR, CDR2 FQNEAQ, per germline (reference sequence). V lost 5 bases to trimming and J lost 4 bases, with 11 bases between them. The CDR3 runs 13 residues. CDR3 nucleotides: TGTGCCAGCAGCACAAGACTCCCAGAGACCCAGTACTTC. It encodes CASSTRLPETQYF.

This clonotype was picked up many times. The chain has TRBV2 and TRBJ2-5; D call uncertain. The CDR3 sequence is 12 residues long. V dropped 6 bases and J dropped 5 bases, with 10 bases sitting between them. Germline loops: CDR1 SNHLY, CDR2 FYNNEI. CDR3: CASRRTQETQYF. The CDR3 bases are TGTGCCAGCAGACGTACCCAGGAGACCCAGTACTTC.

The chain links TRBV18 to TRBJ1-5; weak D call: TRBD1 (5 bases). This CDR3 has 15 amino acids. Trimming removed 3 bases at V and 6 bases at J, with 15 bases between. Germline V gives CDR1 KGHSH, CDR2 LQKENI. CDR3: CASSPGRRSAQPQHF. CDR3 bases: TGTGCCAGCTCACCGGGACGGCGTTCCGCTCAGCCCCAGCATTTT.

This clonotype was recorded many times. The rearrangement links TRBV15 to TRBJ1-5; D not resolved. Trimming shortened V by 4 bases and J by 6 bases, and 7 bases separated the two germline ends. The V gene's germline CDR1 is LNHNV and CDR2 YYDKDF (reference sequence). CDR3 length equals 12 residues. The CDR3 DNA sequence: TGTGCCACCAGCAACGGAGTTCAGCCCCAGCATTTT. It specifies CATSNGVQPQHF.

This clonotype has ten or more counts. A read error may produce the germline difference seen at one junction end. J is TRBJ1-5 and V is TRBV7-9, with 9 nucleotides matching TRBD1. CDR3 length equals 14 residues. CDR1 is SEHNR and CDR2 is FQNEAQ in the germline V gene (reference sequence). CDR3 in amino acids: CVSSSTGGVQPQHF. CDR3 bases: TGTGTCAGCAGCTCGACAGGGGGTGTTCAGCCCCAGCATTTT.

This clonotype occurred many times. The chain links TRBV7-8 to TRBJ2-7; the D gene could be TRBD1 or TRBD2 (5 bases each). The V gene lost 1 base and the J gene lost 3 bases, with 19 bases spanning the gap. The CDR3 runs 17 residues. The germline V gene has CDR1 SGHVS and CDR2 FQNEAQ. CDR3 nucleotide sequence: TGTGCCAGCAGCTTAGATCCCACACGGATGGGGGACTACGAGCAGTACTTC. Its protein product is CASSLDPTRMGDYEQYF. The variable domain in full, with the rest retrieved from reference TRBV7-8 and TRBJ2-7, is GAGVSQSPRYKVAKRGQDVALRCDPISGHVSLFWYQQALGQGPEFLTYFQNEAQLDKSGLPSDRFFAERPEGSVSTLKIQRTQQEDSAVYLCASSLDPTRMGDYEQYFGPGTRLTVT.

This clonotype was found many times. The CDR3 reads CASSQGAIGYEQYF. In DNA, the CDR3 is TGTGCCAGCAGCCAAGGGGCGATCGGTTACGAGCAGTACTTC. The chain is built from TRBV4-2 and TRBJ2-7; the D is unclear. Germline CDR1 is LGHNA and CDR2 is YNFKEQ. The CDR3 runs 14 residues. Trimming removed 1 base at V and 4 bases at J, with 11 bases between.